This paragraph reports one TCR beta chain. Data came from immunoSEQ multiplex PCR; TCRdb stores just in-frame clones and leaves some out. The sample lists roughly 30,000 clones, about 86% seen once, with around 0.85% in the top ten. These data originate in a study of PD-1 blockade in classical Hodgkin lymphoma. Time point described: cycle 4 day 1 (C4D1), after around six weeks of nivolumab. Each patient relapsed following autologous stem cell transplantation, and prior brentuximab vedotin exposure differed. Magnetic negative selection served to purify CD4+ T cells out of PBMCs that had been thawed. Germline CDR1 reads SGDLS; CDR2 reads YYNGEE. This CDR3 region has 16 residues. J was trimmed by 5 bases and V by 4 bases; bases with no gene match: 14.

The receptor's source is a human donor with classical Hodgkin lymphoma. This material consisted of CD4+ T cells from blood, taken before the fourth cycle of nivolumab. This sequence joins TRBV9 and TRBJ1-1; TRBD1 matches at 7 bases. CDR3 amino acids: CASSTVGGGRETEAFF. The CDR3 nucleotides are TGTGCCAGCAGCACTGTCGGAGGGGGCAGGGAAACTGAAGCTTTCTTT.